This paragraph covers one T cell receptor (beta chain) sequence. Its antigen is unknown. These data come from a study of early T cells in non-severe SARS-CoV-2 infection. For the study at large: Sequencing targeted bulk RNA from unsorted whole blood, leaving chains unpaired.

Study-wide results and limits: The VDJdb matching leaned toward anti-spike CD8 responses and overlooked private and CD4 specificities.

Individual cDNA molecules received unique molecular identifiers during library preparation. TCRdb re-analysed the 5' RACE reads in MiXCR, keeping a single row per CDR3 protein. The table has about 69,000 distinct CDR3 sequences, 3.5% to 6% seen once; the top ten hold 3.5% to 4%. The clonotype comes from an adult who was a healthcare worker with PCR-confirmed SARS-CoV-2 infection or an uninfected control (not recorded which). The donor label of this sample is uncertain. Sample: whole blood, taken at baseline.

CDR3 nucleotides: TGCGCCAGCAGCCCCGGGCAGGTCGGGGAGCTGTTTTTT. Translating it yields CASSPGQVGELFF. V and J are TRBV5-1 and TRBJ2-2; D is unresolved. The V end was cut by 4 bases, the J end by 7 bases, with 11 bases between. Germline V gene sequence: CDR1 SGHRS, CDR2 YFSETQ. The CDR3 has 13 amino acids.